This is a list of T cell receptor beta chains from one sample in a study of cytomegalovirus exposure and HLA in healthy donors. Only in-frame clones appear in the TCRdb table, and some are missing; sequencing was by immunoSEQ multiplex PCR. The profile covers about 100,000 clones, with roughly 85% appearing a single time and 3.1% taken by the ten largest. The sample comprised PBMCs. The receptors were sampled from a woman aged 40 to 49 in good health and CMV-seronegative. CDR3s include the opening cysteine and the closing phenylalanine or tryptophan.

TRBV19	15	TRBJ1-6	CASSFRVQDNSPLHF
TRBV19	13	TRBJ1-5	CASSMGGPQPQHF
TRBV30	12	TRBJ2-1	CAWSAKSNEQFF
TRBV5-4	19	TRBJ2-3	CASSSGLGSDFFSTDTQYF
TRBV9	16	TRBJ2-2	CASSAHGSPAPGELFF
TRBV7-6	17	TRBJ1-5	CASSLDPAGGGGQPQHF
TRBV30	13	TRBJ1-5	CAWAGGADQPQHF
TRBV10-1	13	TRBJ2-1	CASSSGSPNEQFF
TRBV5-4	12	TRBJ1-1	CASSQQGSEAFF
TRBV20-1	11	TRBJ2-3	CSASGTDTQYF
TRBV2	13	TRBJ1-5	CASSKLSNQPQHF
TRBV27	14	TRBJ2-5	CASSSGSTEETQYF
TRBV6-5	16	TRBJ2-7	CASSYSGQGVPYEQYF
TRBV15	15	TRBJ2-7	CATSVGRSRRSEQYF
TRBV4-2	17	TRBJ2-2	CASSQELAGGGTGELFF
TRBV2	13	TRBJ1-1	CASRTGAYTEAFF
TRBV7-8	17	TRBJ2-2	CASSLVMTTPNTGELFF
TRBV19	16	TRBJ2-3	CASSIFSGRAQDTQYF
TRBV9	14	TRBJ2-5	CASSFGLAQETQYF
TRBV15	14	TRBJ1-4	CATSRGGDNEKLFF